This T cell receptor (beta chain) was sequenced for a study of T cells in Graves' hyperthyroidism and ophthalmopathy. Absence of ophthalmopathy progression within 18 months defined stable Graves' hyperthyroidism. Uncontrolled infection, other autoimmune disease, pregnancy or lactation barred patients from enrollment. For the diagnoses, clinical symptoms, serum thyroxine and TRAb, thyroid ultrasound and orbital computed tomography were used. CDR1 is MGHDK, CDR2 SYGVNS, per germline. Unmatched junction bases numbered 7, after V lost 3 bases and J lost 7 bases. This CDR3 is 15 amino acids long. This clonotype was seen more than once but under ten times. Its antigen is not known. Amplified TCR beta CDR3 regions came from RNA transcripts. Using the HTBI primer set, a first-round RT-PCR was run on the TCR CDR3. TCRdb called the multiplex PCR reads again in MiXCR, with one record for every CDR3 protein. The repertoire holds under 400,000 distinct CDR3 sequences, approximately 13% seen once, with 9.5% to 12% in the top ten.

Study-wide results and limits: Blood shared most expanded thyroid clonotypes above 0.001.

The clonotype was recovered from a woman in her sixties or seventies with Graves' hyperthyroidism. Sequenced sample: blood. This chain uses TRBV25-1 with TRBJ2-2, with TRBD1 identical over 8 bases. CDR3 loop: CASSDPRGPDGELFF. The CDR3 nucleotides are TGTGCCAGCAGTGACCCCAGGGGGCCGGACGGGGAGCTGTTTTTT.